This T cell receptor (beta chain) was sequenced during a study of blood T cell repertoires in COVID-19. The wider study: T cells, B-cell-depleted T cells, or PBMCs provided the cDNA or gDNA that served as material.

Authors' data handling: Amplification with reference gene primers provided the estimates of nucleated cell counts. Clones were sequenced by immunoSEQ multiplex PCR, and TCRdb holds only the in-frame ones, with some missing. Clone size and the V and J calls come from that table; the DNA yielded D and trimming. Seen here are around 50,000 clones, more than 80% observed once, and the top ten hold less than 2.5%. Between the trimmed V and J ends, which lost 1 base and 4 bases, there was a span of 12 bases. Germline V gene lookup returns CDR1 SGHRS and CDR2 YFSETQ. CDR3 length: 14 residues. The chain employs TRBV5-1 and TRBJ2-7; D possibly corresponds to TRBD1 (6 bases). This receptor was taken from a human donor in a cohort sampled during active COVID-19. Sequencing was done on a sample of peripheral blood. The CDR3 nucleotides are TGCGCCAGCAGCTTGACAGGGTTCAATTACGAGCAGTACTTC. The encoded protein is CASSLTGFNYEQYF.